This paragraph covers one T cell receptor delta chain sequence. The record originates from a study of gamma-delta chains in newborns, infants, children. Across the whole study: Microbial exposure reportedly drives polyclonal innate γδ T cell expansion after birth.

This CDR3 comprises 19 residues. Germline CDR1 is GEAIGNYY and CDR2 is EKD. TCRdb re-called the reads using CATT. The table includes thousands of delta-chain clones, 0.4% to 0.45% detected once. No J gene was called, and the V gene is TRDV2; TRDD3 is taken as the D call from the table, unchecked against the DNA. The sample was blood. This receptor was identified in a child who was a newborn, infant or young child, either healthy, febrile or measles-vaccinated (not recorded which). The CDR3 region is CACDTGTGGYTWGTRQTFF. CDR3 DNA: TGTGCCTGTGACACCGGTACTGGGGGATACACCTGGGGCACCCGACAGACGTTTTTC.